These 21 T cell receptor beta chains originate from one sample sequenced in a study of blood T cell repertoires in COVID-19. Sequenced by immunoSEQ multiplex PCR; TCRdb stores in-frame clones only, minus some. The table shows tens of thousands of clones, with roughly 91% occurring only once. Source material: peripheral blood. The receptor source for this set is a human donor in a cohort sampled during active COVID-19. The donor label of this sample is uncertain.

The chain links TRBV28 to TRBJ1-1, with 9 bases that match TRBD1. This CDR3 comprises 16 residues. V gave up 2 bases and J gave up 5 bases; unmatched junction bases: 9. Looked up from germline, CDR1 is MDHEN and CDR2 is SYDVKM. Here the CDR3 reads CASSLNRGLGETEAFF. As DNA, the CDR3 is TGTGCCAGCAGTTTAAACAGGGGGCTTGGTGAGACTGAAGCTTTCTTT.

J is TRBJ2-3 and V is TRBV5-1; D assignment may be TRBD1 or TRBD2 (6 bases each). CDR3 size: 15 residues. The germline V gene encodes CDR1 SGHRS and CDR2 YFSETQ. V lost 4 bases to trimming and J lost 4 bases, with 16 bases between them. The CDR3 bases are TGCGCCAGCAGCCTGGAGGGGGTGTCAGCAGATACGCAGTATTTT. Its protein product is CASSLEGVSADTQYF.

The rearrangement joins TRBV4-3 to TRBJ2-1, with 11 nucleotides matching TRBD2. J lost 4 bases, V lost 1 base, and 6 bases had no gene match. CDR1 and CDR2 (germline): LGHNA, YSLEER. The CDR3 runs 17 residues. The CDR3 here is CASSQGLTSGAYNEQFF. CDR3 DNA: TGCGCCAGCAGCCAAGGTCTGACTAGCGGGGCTTACAATGAGCAGTTCTTC.

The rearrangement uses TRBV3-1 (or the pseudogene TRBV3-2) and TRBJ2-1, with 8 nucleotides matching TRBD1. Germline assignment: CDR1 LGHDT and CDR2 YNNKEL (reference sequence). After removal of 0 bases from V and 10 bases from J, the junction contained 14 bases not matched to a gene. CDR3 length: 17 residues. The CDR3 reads CASSQDVGQASGREQFF. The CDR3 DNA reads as TGTGCCAGCAGCCAAGATGTGGGACAGGCCTCAGGTCGGGAGCAGTTCTTC.

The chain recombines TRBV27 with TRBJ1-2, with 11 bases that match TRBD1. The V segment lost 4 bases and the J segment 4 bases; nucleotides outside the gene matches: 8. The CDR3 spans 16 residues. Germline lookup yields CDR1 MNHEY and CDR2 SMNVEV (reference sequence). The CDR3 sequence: CASSYRDRGVGYGYTF. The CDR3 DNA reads TGTGCCAGCAGTTACCGGGACAGGGGGGTAGGCTATGGCTACACCTTC.

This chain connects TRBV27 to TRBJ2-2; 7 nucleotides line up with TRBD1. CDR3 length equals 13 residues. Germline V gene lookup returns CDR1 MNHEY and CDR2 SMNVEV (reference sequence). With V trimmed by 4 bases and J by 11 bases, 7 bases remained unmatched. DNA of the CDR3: TGTGCCAGCAGTTCTCGGGACAGCCCTGAGCTGTTTTTT. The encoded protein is CASSSRDSPELFF.

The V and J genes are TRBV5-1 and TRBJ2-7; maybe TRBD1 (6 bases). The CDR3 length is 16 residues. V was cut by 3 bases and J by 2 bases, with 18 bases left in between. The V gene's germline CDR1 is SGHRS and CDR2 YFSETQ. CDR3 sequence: CASSSLTGRLAYEQYF. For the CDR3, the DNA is TGCGCCAGCAGCTCCTTGACAGGCCGCTTAGCCTACGAGCAGTACTTC.

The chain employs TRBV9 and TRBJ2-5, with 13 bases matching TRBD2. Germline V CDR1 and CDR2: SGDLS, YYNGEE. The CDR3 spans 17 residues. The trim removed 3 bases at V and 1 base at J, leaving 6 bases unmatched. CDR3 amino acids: CASSAWTSGGTQETQYF. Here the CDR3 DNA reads TGTGCCAGCAGCGCATGGACTAGCGGGGGTACCCAAGAGACCCAGTACTTC.

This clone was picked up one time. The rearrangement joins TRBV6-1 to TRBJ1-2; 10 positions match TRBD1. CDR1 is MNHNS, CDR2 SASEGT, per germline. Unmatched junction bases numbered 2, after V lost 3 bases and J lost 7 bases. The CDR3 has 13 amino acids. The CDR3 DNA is TGTGCCAGCAGTGACGGACAGGGGGGTGGCTACACCTTC. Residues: CASSDGQGGGYTF.

In DNA, the CDR3 is TGTGCCAGCAGCCTTAACAGGGGCAAAGGGGCCAACGTCCTGACTTTC. Encoded protein: CASSLNRGKGANVLTF. The rearrangement joins TRBV7-2 to TRBJ2-6; 7 bases are a match to TRBD1. Looked up from germline, CDR1 is SGHTA and CDR2 is FQGNSA. The V segment lost 5 bases and the J segment 4 bases; nucleotides outside the gene matches: 8. This CDR3 contains 16 residues.

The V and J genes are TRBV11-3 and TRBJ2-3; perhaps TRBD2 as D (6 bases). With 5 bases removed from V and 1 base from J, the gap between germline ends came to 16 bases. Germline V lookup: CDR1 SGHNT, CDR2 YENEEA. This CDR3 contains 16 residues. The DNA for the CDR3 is TGTGCCAGCAGCCCTGGGACTTCCCCTGGCACAGATACGCAGTATTTT. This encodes CASSPGTSPGTDTQYF.

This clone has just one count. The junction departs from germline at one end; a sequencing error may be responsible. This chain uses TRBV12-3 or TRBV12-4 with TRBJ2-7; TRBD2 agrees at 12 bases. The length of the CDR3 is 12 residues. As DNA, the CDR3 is TGTGCCAGCAGCCCGGGACTAGCGGGTATGAACTTC. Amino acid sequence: CASSPGLAGMNF.

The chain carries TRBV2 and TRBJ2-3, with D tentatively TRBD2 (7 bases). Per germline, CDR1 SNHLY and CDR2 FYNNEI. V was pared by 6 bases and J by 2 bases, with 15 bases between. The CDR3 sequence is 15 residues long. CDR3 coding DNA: TGTGCCAGCAGGGCGGCGGGGGCCTTCACAGATACGCAGTATTTT. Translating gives CASRAAGAFTDTQYF.

Here the CDR3 DNA reads TGTGCCAGCAGCACACGCAGGGATGAGCAGTTCTTC. Translating it yields CASSTRRDEQFF. The gene calls are TRBV11-2 and TRBJ2-1; maybe TRBD1 (5 bases). Per the germline V gene, CDR1 is SGHAT and CDR2 is FQNNGV. Trimming removed 5 bases from V and 8 bases from J, with 10 bases in between. The CDR3 runs 12 residues.

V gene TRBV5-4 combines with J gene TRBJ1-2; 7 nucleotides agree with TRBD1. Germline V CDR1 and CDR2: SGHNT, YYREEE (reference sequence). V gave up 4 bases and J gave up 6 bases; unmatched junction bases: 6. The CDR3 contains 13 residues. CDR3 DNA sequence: TGTGCCAGCAGCCTGGACGGGACAGATGGCTACACCTTC. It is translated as CASSLDGTDGYTF.

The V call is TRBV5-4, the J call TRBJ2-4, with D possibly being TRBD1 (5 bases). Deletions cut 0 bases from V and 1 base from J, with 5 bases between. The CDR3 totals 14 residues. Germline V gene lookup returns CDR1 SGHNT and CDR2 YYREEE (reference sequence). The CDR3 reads CASSLAGAKNIQYF. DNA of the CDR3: TGTGCCAGCAGCTTGGCAGGGGCCAAAAACATTCAGTACTTC.

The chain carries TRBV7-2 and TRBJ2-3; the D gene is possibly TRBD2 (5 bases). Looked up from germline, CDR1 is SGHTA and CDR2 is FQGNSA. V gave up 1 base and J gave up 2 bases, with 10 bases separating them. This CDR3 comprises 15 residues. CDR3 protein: CASSLGQRYTDTQYF. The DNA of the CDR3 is TGTGCCAGCAGCTTAGGCCAGCGGTACACAGATACGCAGTATTTT. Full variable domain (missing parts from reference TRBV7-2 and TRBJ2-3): GAGVSQSPSNKVTEKGKDVELRCDPISGHTALYWYRQSLGQGLEFLIYFQGNSAPDKSGLPSDRFSAERTGGSVSTLTIQRTQQEDSAVYLCASSLGQRYTDTQYFGPGTRLTVL.

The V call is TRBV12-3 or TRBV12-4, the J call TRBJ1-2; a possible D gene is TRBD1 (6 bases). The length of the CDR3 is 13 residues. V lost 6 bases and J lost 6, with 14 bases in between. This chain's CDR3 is CASSLGGGNGYTF. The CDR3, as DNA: TGTGCCAGCAGCCTAGGGGGTGGAAATGGCTACACCTTC.

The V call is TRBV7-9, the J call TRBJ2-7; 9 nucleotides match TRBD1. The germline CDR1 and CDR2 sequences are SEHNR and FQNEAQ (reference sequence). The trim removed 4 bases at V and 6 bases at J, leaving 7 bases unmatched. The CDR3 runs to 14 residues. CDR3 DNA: TGTGCCAGCAGCTGGGGGACAGGGAAAGCCGAGCAGTACTTC. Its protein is CASSWGTGKAEQYF.

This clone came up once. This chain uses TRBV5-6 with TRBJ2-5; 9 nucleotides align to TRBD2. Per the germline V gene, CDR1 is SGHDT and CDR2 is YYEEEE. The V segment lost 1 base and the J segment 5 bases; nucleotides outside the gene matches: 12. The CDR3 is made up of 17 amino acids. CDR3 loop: CASSLLSGGPGDETQYF. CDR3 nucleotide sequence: TGTGCCAGCAGCTTGTTAAGCGGGGGGCCCGGAGATGAGACCCAGTACTTC.

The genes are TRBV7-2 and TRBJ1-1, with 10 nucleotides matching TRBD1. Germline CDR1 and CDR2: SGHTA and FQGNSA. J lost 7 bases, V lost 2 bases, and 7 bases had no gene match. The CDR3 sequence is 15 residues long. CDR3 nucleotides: TGTGCCAGCAGCTTACCGGGGACAGGGGATGATGAAGCTTTCTTT. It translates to CASSLPGTGDDEAFF.